The 7 T cell receptor beta chains below all came from one sample that was sequenced in a study of blood T cell repertoires in COVID-19. Sequencing used immunoSEQ multiplex PCR; TCRdb keeps in-frame clones, though not all of them. The sample has 300,000 to 350,000 clones; about 87% are singletons. Sequencing input: PBMCs or T cells enriched from blood (not recorded which). These receptors were taken from a man between 25 and 39 years old who had recovered from COVID-19.

The genes are TRBV9 and TRBJ2-3, with D possibly being TRBD1 (5 bases). The CDR3 is 16 amino acids. Trimming shortened V by 0 bases and J by 0 bases, and 11 bases separated the two germline ends. CDR1 and CDR2 (germline): SGDLS, YYNGEE. CDR3 region: CASSVDRGISTDTQYF. DNA for the CDR3: TGTGCCAGCAGCGTAGATAGGGGAATCAGCACAGATACGCAGTATTTT.

This chain links TRBV5-1 with TRBJ2-5, with 8 bases aligning to TRBD1. Germline CDR1 SGHRS, CDR2 YFSETQ. V lost 4 bases, J lost 0 bases, and 11 bases stayed unmatched. The CDR3 extends over 17 amino acids. In DNA, the CDR3 is TGCGCCAGCAGCCCCGGACAGGGACGGCCCAACCAAGAGACCCAGTACTTC. This sequence encodes CASSPGQGRPNQETQYF.

This chain joins TRBV7-9 and TRBJ2-1; TRBD2 aligns across 10 bases. The trim removed 5 bases at V and 0 bases at J, leaving 10 bases unmatched. This CDR3 has 18 residues. CDR1 and CDR2 from the germline V gene are SEHNR and FQNEAQ (reference sequence). The CDR3 DNA reads as TGTGCCAGCAGCCCCTTAGCGGGGGGTAAGAGCTCCTACAATGAGCAGTTCTTC. Its protein is CASSPLAGGKSSYNEQFF.

This chain links TRBV9 with TRBJ2-3; 7 bases are shared with TRBD2. The CDR3 spans 14 residues. V trimming: 4 bases; J trimming: 1 base; junction bases outside the gene matches: 3. Germline V CDR1 and CDR2: SGDLS, YYNGEE. CDR3 nucleotides: TGTGCCAGCAGCTTCCGGGGGGGCACAGATACGCAGTATTTT. It yields the protein CASSFRGGTDTQYF. Looking up the rest from reference TRBV9 and TRBJ2-3 gives the full variable domain: DSGVTQTPKHLITATGQRVTLRCSPRSGDLSVYWYQQSLDQGLQFLIQYYNGEERAKGNILERFSAQQFPDLHSELNLSSLELGDSALYFCASSFRGGTDTQYFGPGTRLTVL.

This sequence joins TRBV7-2 and TRBJ1-2; 9 positions match TRBD1. Trimming removed 7 bases from V and 4 bases from J; junction bases left unmatched: 10. This CDR3 has 15 amino acids. CDR1 is SGHTA, CDR2 FQGNSA, per germline. The CDR3 is CASTRDREASYGYTF. CDR3 bases: TGTGCCAGCACCCGGGACAGGGAGGCCTCCTATGGCTACACCTTC.

V and J are TRBV2 and TRBJ1-1, with unresolved D. Germline CDR1 is SNHLY and CDR2 is FYNNEI. The CDR3 has 12 amino acids. Trimming shortened V by 7 bases and J by 5 bases, and 11 bases separated the two germline ends. Written as DNA, the CDR3 is TGTGCCAGCATCAGCGGAAGAACTGAAGCTTTCTTT. Protein product: CASISGRTEAFF.

This chain connects TRBV7-9 to TRBJ1-4, with 7 bases identical to TRBD1. V was clipped by 1 base and J by 8 bases; unmatched bases: 7. This CDR3 has 15 residues. CDR1 is SEHNR and CDR2 is FQNEAQ in the germline V gene (reference sequence). CDR3 bases: TGTGCCAGCAGCTTAGTATCAGGGGGTGAGGAAAAACTGTTTTTT. It specifies CASSLVSGGEEKLFF.